This TCR beta chain derives from a study of blood T cell repertoires in COVID-19. Study background: The United States, Italy and Spain provided the acute and convalescent COVID-19 samples. T cells, B-cell-depleted T cells, or PBMCs supplied cDNA or gDNA.

The CDR3 runs 13 residues. The germline V gene encodes CDR1 SQVTM and CDR2 ANQGSEA. The germline V and J ends were trimmed by 2 bases and 6 bases, with 11 bases remaining between them. As processed by the authors: By means of reference gene primer amplification, nucleated cell counts were estimated. Sequenced by immunoSEQ multiplex PCR; TCRdb stores in-frame clones only, minus some. V and J calls and clone size are given by that table; D and trimming were obtained from the DNA. The data hold about 130,000 clones, with around 86% observed a single time. This clone appeared a single time. The sequence was collected from a man in his fifties with active COVID-19. Sequencing was carried out using peripheral blood. This rearrangement joins TRBV29-1 to TRBJ2-4; maybe TRBD2 (6 bases). CDR3 nucleotide sequence: TGCAGCGTTGAACTGGGGGGAGGAAACATTCAGTACTTC. Protein sequence: CSVELGGGNIQYF. Full variable domain (outside the CDR3, taken from reference TRBV29-1 and TRBJ2-4): SAVISQKPSRDICQRGTSLTIQCQVDSQVTMMFWYRQQPGQSLTLIATANQGSEATYESGFVIDKFPISRPNLTFSTLTVSNMSPEDSSIYLCSVELGGGNIQYFGAGTRLSVL.